This T cell receptor (beta chain) was found in a study of OX40 agonist ivuxolimab in advanced cancers. Broader study findings: Within 6 weeks, CD4+ and CD8+ blood T cells expanded clonally at 0.1 to 3.0 mg/kg. Part of the nonresponder group also had normalized T-cell clonal expansion that was low.

Some clones are missing from TCRdb's copy, which holds only in-frame ones; the method was immunoSEQ multiplex PCR. The sample contains 65,000 to 95,000 clones, around 90% of which appear only once. Autoimmune disease history or systemic immunosuppression was exclusionary. The study sampled blood at baseline, cycle 4 day 1, and cycle 7 day 1. The CDR3 is 12 residues long. Germline assignment: CDR1 GTSNPN and CDR2 SVGIG (reference sequence). With 2 bases removed from V and 9 bases from J, the gap between germline ends came to 10 bases. Details on this clone: Its antigen is not known.

The sequencing here drew on CD4+ or CD8+ T cells sorted from blood, taken in a trial of the OX40 agonist ivuxolimab. The receptor was isolated from an adult with an advanced solid tumor such as melanoma, head and neck, liver or kidney cancer. The chain links TRBV30 to TRBJ1-4, with D uncertain. CDR3 in DNA: TGTGCCTGGAGTCCCTTCCCCAAAAAACTGTTTTTT. Translating gives CAWSPFPKKLFF.